The 27 T cell receptor beta chains listed next were all sequenced from one sample in a study of CD8 T cells in ankylosing spondylitis. TCRdb re-called the 5' RACE reads through MiXCR, storing one row per CDR3 protein. The sample yields 250,000 to 400,000 distinct CDR3 sequences, around 10% seen once. What was sequenced was blood, either unsorted or a sorted T cell fraction (not recorded which). The receptor source for this set is a female donor with ankylosing spondylitis or in good health (not recorded which).

At least ten counts were recorded for this clonotype. J is TRBJ2-1 and V is TRBV5-1, with 14 positions matching TRBD2. The CDR3 length is 18 residues. The germline V gene encodes CDR1 SGHRS and CDR2 YFSETQ. The J segment lost 1 base and the V segment lost 4 bases, leaving 7 bases of the junction unmatched. This chain's CDR3 is CASSRAGTSGGSYNEQFF. The CDR3 region has the DNA TGCGCCAGCAGCCGGGCCGGGACTAGCGGGGGTTCCTACAATGAGCAGTTCTTC.

DNA for the CDR3: TGTGCCATCAGTGAGACATGGGGGGACTACGAGCAGTACTTC. Translating it yields CAISETWGDYEQYF. V is TRBV10-3 and J is TRBJ2-7; a weak D match, TRBD2 (6 bases). The V end lost 2 bases, the J end lost 3 bases, and 11 bases lay between the germline ends. Germline-derived CDR1 and CDR2 are ENHRY and SYGVKD. The CDR3 is 14 residues long.

This clonotype has more than one count but fewer than ten. This sequence joins TRBV5-1 and TRBJ2-7; 12 bases are a match to TRBD1. This CDR3 has 14 residues. Trimming cost V 5 bases and J 5 bases; bases outside gene matches: 5. Germline CDR1 and CDR2: SGHRS and YFSETQ. CDR3 residues: CASRSGTGGNEQYF. The DNA of the CDR3 is TGCGCCAGCAGATCCGGGACAGGGGGCAACGAGCAGTACTTC.

This clonotype turned up a few times. A single base separates this from a much larger clone, so it may be a read error. This rearrangement joins TRBV6-1 to TRBJ1-2; 8 positions agree with TRBD1. CDR3 length: 13 residues. Trimming cost V 6 bases and J 4 bases; bases outside gene matches: 4. Germline loops: CDR1 MNHNS, CDR2 SASEGT. The CDR3 DNA sequence: TGTGCCAGCAGACAAGGACAGGGCTATGGCTACACCTTC. Translated, it gives CASRQGQGYGYTF.

In this sample, this clonotype turned up many times. This sequence joins TRBV20-1 and TRBJ1-6; D call uncertain. The length of the CDR3 is 13 residues. V was trimmed by 6 bases and J by 4 bases, leaving 10 bases between them. CDR1 is DFQATT, CDR2 SNEGSKA, per germline (reference sequence). The CDR3 DNA follows: TGCAGTGCAGGGCCGGAATATAATTCACCCCTCCACTTT. Amino acid sequence: CSAGPEYNSPLHF.

Ten or more counts support this clonotype. CDR3 DNA: TGTGCCAGCAGCGACAGGAGTACGCAGTATTTT. Encoded protein: CASSDRSTQYF. The V gene is TRBV28, the J gene TRBJ2-3; D might be TRBD1 (6 bases). V was trimmed by 6 bases and J by 8 bases, leaving 9 bases between them. This CDR3 contains 11 residues. Germline lookup yields CDR1 MDHEN and CDR2 SYDVKM.

At least ten counts were recorded for this clonotype. The J gene is TRBJ1-6, the V gene TRBV29-1, with 7 bases aligning to TRBD1. With V trimmed by 7 bases and J by 6 bases, 9 bases remained unmatched. The length of the CDR3 is 14 residues. Germline V gene data show CDR1 as SQVTM and CDR2 as ANQGSEA. CDR3 in amino acids: CSARDGQANSPLHF. The CDR3 region has the DNA TGCAGCGCCCGAGACGGACAGGCTAATTCACCCCTCCACTTT.

This clonotype was counted between two and nine times. This sequence joins TRBV4-2 and TRBJ2-7; no definite D call. This CDR3 is 13 amino acids long. CDR1 and CDR2 (germline): LGHNA, YNFKEQ. Trimming took off 4 bases at V and 6 bases at J, with 13 bases between the two ends. The CDR3 protein is CASSPPLLCEQYF. CDR3 DNA sequence: TGTGCCAGCAGCCCTCCCCTCCTCTGCGAGCAGTACTTC.

This clonotype was counted only a few times. The chain couples TRBV28 to TRBJ1-3, with 7 bases that match TRBD1. Germline assignment: CDR1 MDHEN and CDR2 SYDVKM. The CDR3 spans 16 residues. J lost 0 bases, V lost 7 bases, and 9 bases had no gene match. In DNA form, the CDR3 reads TGTGCCAGCACCCCTGCCGGACAGGCCTCTGGAAACACCATATATTTT. It encodes CASTPAGQASGNTIYF.

This clonotype was picked up many times. V and J are TRBV28 and TRBJ2-1; 10 nucleotides agree with TRBD2. The CDR3 is made up of 16 amino acids. CDR1 and CDR2 (germline): MDHEN, SYDVKM. V lost 7 bases to trimming and J lost 8 bases; unmatched junction nucleotides: 14. The CDR3 spells CASNPAGSGGEDEQFF. In DNA form, the CDR3 reads TGTGCCAGCAACCCAGCCGGCAGCGGGGGGGAGGATGAGCAGTTCTTC.

The chain recombines TRBV5-5 with TRBJ1-5; D call uncertain. The CDR3 sequence is 13 residues long. Germline-derived CDR1 and CDR2 are SGHKS and YYEKEE (reference sequence). The V gene lost 1 base and the J gene lost 7 bases, with 9 bases spanning the gap. In DNA form, the CDR3 reads TGTGCCAGCAGCTTGATGAGTGGCCAGCCCCAGCATTTT. This gives the protein CASSLMSGQPQHF. Variable domain in full (rest from reference TRBV5-5 and TRBJ1-5): DAGVTQSPTHLIKTRGQQVTLRCSPISGHKSVSWYQQVLGQGPQFIFQYYEKEERGRGNFPDRFSARQFPNYSSELNVNALLLGDSALYLCASSLMSGQPQHFGDGTRLSIL.

This clonotype was seen only a few times. This rearrangement joins TRBV20-1 to TRBJ2-7; TRBD2 aligns across 15 bases. This CDR3 contains 17 residues. V trimming: 0 bases; J trimming: 5 bases; junction bases outside the gene matches: 8. The V gene's germline CDR1 is DFQATT and CDR2 SNEGSKA (reference sequence). CDR3 region: CSARDGGLAGGFHEQYF. CDR3 DNA sequence: TGCAGTGCTAGAGATGGGGGACTAGCGGGGGGTTTCCACGAGCAGTACTTC.

This clonotype turned up a few times. This chain links TRBV20-1 with TRBJ1-3; D not certain. This CDR3 is 15 amino acids long. V was trimmed by 2 bases and J by 0 bases, leaving 11 bases between them. The germline V gene encodes CDR1 DFQATT and CDR2 SNEGSKA (reference sequence). CDR3 amino acids: CSARRLGSSGNTIYF. The CDR3 DNA sequence: TGCAGTGCTAGACGCCTTGGGAGCTCTGGAAACACCATATATTTT.

The chain carries TRBV20-1 and TRBJ2-3; 13 positions match TRBD2. Germline V gene data show CDR1 as DFQATT and CDR2 as SNEGSKA (reference sequence). This CDR3 contains 17 residues. V lost 6 bases to trimming and J lost 0 bases; unmatched junction nucleotides: 9. This CDR3 reads CSAGTSGVPSSTDTQYF. As DNA, the CDR3 is TGCAGTGCCGGGACTAGCGGGGTCCCCTCTAGCACAGATACGCAGTATTTT.

This clonotype was seen many times. The V and J genes are TRBV13 and TRBJ2-1, with 13 bases fitting TRBD2. The CDR3 length is 14 residues. V shed 5 bases and J 7 bases; nucleotides not matched to a gene: 2. In germline, CDR1 is PRHDT, CDR2 FYEKMQ (reference sequence). CDR3 sequence reads: CASSRTSGRNEQFF. The CDR3 nucleotides read TGTGCCAGCAGCCGGACTAGCGGGAGAAATGAGCAGTTCTTC.

The chain uses TRBV3-1 and TRBJ1-2; perhaps TRBD1 as D (6 bases). Germline assignment: CDR1 LGHDT and CDR2 YNNKEL (reference sequence). CDR3 length: 15 residues. Trimming took off 1 base at V and 3 bases at J, with 12 bases between the two ends. DNA of the CDR3: TGTGCCAGCAGCCAAGGACAGGCCAAGGACTATGGCTACACCTTC. Translation: CASSQGQAKDYGYTF. Drawing the rest from reference TRBV3-1 and TRBJ1-2, the complete variable domain is DTAVSQTPKYLVTQMGNDKSIKCEQNLGHDTMYWYKQDSKKFLKIMFSYNNKELIINETVPNRFSPKSPDKAHLNLHINSLELGDSAVYFCASSQGQAKDYGYTFGSGTRLTVV.

This clonotype was counted at least ten times. The J gene is TRBJ1-2, the V gene TRBV3-1; possible D gene TRBD1, 5 bases. Trimming shortened V by 2 bases and J by 4 bases, and 8 bases separated the two germline ends. The CDR3 loop spans 13 amino acids. CDR1 LGHDT and CDR2 YNNKEL come from the germline V gene (reference sequence). The CDR3 is CASSQWDGYGYTF. CDR3 nucleotides: TGTGCCAGCAGCCAATGGGACGGCTATGGCTACACCTTC.

V usage is TRBV7-8 and J usage is TRBJ2-7; perhaps TRBD2 as D (5 bases). Trimming left V 2 bases short and J 3 bases short, with 14 bases between. Germline lookup yields CDR1 SGHVS and CDR2 FQNEAQ. The CDR3 loop spans 15 amino acids. Here the CDR3 reads CASSLRRGKDYEQYF. CDR3 nucleotides: TGTGCCAGCAGCTTACGTCGGGGAAAGGACTACGAGCAGTACTTC.

This clonotype was recorded many times. The V and J genes are TRBV20-1 and TRBJ1-4; 7 bases agree with TRBD1. The CDR3 has 13 residues. With 1 base clipped from V and 8 bases from J, the junction kept 4 bases outside the gene matches. Germline assignment: CDR1 DFQATT and CDR2 SNEGSKA (reference sequence). The DNA of the CDR3 is TGCAGTGCTAGAGGACAGGGAAGGGAAAAACTGTTTTTT. Amino acids: CSARGQGREKLFF.

This clonotype appeared many times. This chain uses TRBV5-1 with TRBJ2-5; TRBD1 might be the D (6 bases). The germline gives CDR1 SGHRS, CDR2 YFSETQ. The CDR3 extends over 14 amino acids. Trimming removed 5 bases from V and 5 bases from J, with 16 bases in between. The CDR3 DNA sequence: TGCGCCAGCAGTTTAGCACAGGGAATGGAGACCCAGTACTTC. Amino acid sequence: CASSLAQGMETQYF.

This clonotype was seen ten or more times. The chain has TRBV20-1 and TRBJ1-2, with TRBD1 matching 7 bases. CDR1 and CDR2 from the germline V gene are DFQATT and SNEGSKA (reference sequence). CDR3 length: 13 residues. V lost 1 base to trimming and J lost 7 bases; unmatched junction nucleotides: 6. The CDR3 here is CSARVEGAGGYTF. CDR3 in DNA: TGCAGTGCTAGAGTGGAGGGGGCAGGTGGCTACACCTTC.

This clonotype was counted at least ten times. The rearrangement uses TRBV28 and TRBJ1-3; D not resolved. V was pared by 7 bases and J by 0 bases, with 13 bases between. The CDR3 is 15 residues long. Germline V gene lookup returns CDR1 MDHEN and CDR2 SYDVKM. The CDR3 DNA is TGTGCCAGCACCCCGGGCCGTAGCTCTGGAAACACCATATATTTT. Its translation: CASTPGRSSGNTIYF.

This clonotype occurred many times. The chain couples TRBV5-1 to TRBJ1-2; 11 bases line up with TRBD1. Unmatched junction bases numbered 5, after V lost 1 base and J lost 3 bases. The CDR3 sequence is 16 residues long. CDR1 is SGHRS and CDR2 is YFSETQ in the germline V gene. The CDR3: CASSLSPGQGDYGYTF. CDR3 nucleotides: TGCGCCAGCAGCTTGTCACCGGGACAGGGGGACTATGGCTACACCTTC.

Ten or more counts support this clonotype. This chain links TRBV12-3 or TRBV12-4 with TRBJ1-6, with D possibly TRBD1 on 5 matching bases. The CDR3 length is 14 residues. Trimming removed 3 bases at V and 10 bases at J, with 13 bases between. The CDR3 sequence: CASSFGGNGSPLHF. In DNA, the CDR3 is TGTGCCAGCAGTTTCGGGGGAAATGGATCACCCCTCCACTTT.

This clonotype occurred many times. The chain recombines TRBV20-1 with TRBJ2-1; D possibly uses TRBD1 or TRBD2 (5 bases each). Germline V lookup: CDR1 DFQATT, CDR2 SNEGSKA (reference sequence). Trimming shortened V by 3 bases and J by 0 bases, and 24 bases separated the two germline ends. The CDR3 totals 19 residues. The CDR3 sequence is CSASARGPNVDSSYNEQFF. The CDR3 DNA sequence: TGCAGTGCTAGTGCTCGGGGACCGAACGTTGATAGCTCCTACAATGAGCAGTTCTTC.

The rearrangement joins TRBV5-6 to TRBJ1-1; 7 nucleotides line up with TRBD1. CDR1 and CDR2 (germline): SGHDT, YYEEEE. The V and J ends lost 2 bases and 3 bases, in that order; junction bases with no gene match: 7. The CDR3 length is 15 residues. CDR3 sequence (DNA): TGTGCCAGCAGCTTTCCTTCAGGGGGGTACACTGAAGCTTTCTTT. This codes for CASSFPSGGYTEAFF.

This chain joins TRBV7-9 and TRBJ2-1; 7 bases fit TRBD2. V trimming: 7 bases; J trimming: 9 bases; junction bases outside the gene matches: 12. The CDR3 has 14 residues. Germline CDR1 and CDR2: SEHNR and FQNEAQ (reference sequence). The chain's CDR3 is CASTSPYGGGEQFF. DNA for the CDR3: TGTGCCAGCACCTCCCCCTATGGGGGGGGTGAGCAGTTCTTC.